This TCR beta chain was sequenced during a study of beta chain features in type 1 diabetes. Findings and caveats of the study: Patients with type 1 diabetes carried fewer insertions and had more deletions at their VDJ junctions. Shorter TCRB CDR3s, moderately but significantly so, were found in Type 1 diabetes patients in all four CD4+ subsets.

As concerns this clone: No antigen is known for it.

V was pared by 3 bases and J by 7 bases, with 9 bases of the junction left unmatched. The CDR3 has 15 residues. From germline, CDR1 is GTSNPN and CDR2 SVGIG (reference sequence). Of the isolated RNA, all was reverse transcribed, and so the sequenced material was expressed TCRB transcripts. Average reads for naive, central memory and regulatory T cell samples were about 3.57 million. Profiling relied on immunoSEQ multiplex PCR, and the TCRdb table lists in-frame clones only, not all of them. Of more than 550,000 clones listed, over 12% are singletons. Cells sorted by CD45RO/CCR7/CD25/CD127/CD95/CD27 comprised CD4+ naive, central memory, regulatory and stem cell-like memory cells.

Sequencing was performed on naive CD4+ T cells from blood. The J gene is TRBJ2-1, the V gene TRBV30, with 10 nucleotides matching TRBD2. The clonotype comes from a man younger than 35 with type 1 diabetes. The CDR3 nucleotides read TGTGCCTGGAGGCTGGGACTAGCGCTAAGAAATGAGCAGTTCTTC. Its translation: CAWRLGLALRNEQFF.